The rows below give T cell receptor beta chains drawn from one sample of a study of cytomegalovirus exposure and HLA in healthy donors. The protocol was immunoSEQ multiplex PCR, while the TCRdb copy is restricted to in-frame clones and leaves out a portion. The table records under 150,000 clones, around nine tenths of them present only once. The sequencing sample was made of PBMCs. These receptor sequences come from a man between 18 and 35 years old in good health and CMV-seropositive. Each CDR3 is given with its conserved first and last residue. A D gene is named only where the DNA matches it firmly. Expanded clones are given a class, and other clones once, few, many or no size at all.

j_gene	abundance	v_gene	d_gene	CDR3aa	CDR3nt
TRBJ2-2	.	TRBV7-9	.	CASSYGQLNTGELFF	TGTGCCAGCAGCTATGGACAGTTAAACACCGGGGAGCTGTTTTTT
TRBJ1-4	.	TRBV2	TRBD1	CASNTGTGSRKLFF	TGTGCCAGCAACACCGGGACAGGGTCAAGAAAACTGTTTTTT
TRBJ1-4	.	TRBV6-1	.	CASDGDKNEKLFF	TGTGCCAGCGATGGGGACAAAAATGAAAAACTGTTTTTT
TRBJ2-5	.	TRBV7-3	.	CASSPTGQETQYF	TGTGCCAGCAGCCCAACGGGGCAAGAGACCCAGTACTTC
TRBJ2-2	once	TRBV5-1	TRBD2	CASSYGLANPSNTGELFF	TGCGCCAGCAGTTACGGACTAGCCAACCCTTCGAACACCGGGGAGCTGTTTTTT
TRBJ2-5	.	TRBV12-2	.	CASRPRGQETQYF	TGTGCAAGTCGTCCCAGAGGGCAAGAGACCCAGTACTTC
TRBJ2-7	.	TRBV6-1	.	CASSEQQGYEQYF	TGTGCCAGCAGTGAGCAACAGGGCTACGAGCAGTACTTC
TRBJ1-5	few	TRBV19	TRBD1	CASNPTGGSGNQPQHF	TGTGCCAGTAATCCTACAGGGGGCTCGGGCAATCAGCCCCAGCATTTT
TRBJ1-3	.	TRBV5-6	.	CASSLAVRNTIYF	TGTGCCAGCAGCTTGGCGGTTCGAAACACCATATATTTT
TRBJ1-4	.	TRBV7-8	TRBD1	CASSAFTGANEKLFF	TGTGCCAGCAGCGCATTTACAGGGGCTAATGAAAAACTGTTTTTT
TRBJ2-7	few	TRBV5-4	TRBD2	CASSRAGIVYEQYF	TGTGCCAGCAGTAGAGCGGGGATCGTATACGAGCAGTACTTC
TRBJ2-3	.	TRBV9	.	CASSVDPDSFTDTQYF	TGTGCCAGCAGCGTAGATCCGGACAGCTTCACAGATACGCAGTATTTT
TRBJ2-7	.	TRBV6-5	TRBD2	CASSLGLAALEQYF	TGTGCCAGCAGCTTAGGACTAGCCGCCCTCGAGCAGTACTTC
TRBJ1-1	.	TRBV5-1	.	CASSLEAGRNTEAFF	TGCGCCAGCAGCTTGGAGGCGGGGCGAAACACTGAAGCTTTCTTT
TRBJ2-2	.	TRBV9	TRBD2	CASSTRLAGGDGGELFF	TGTGCCAGCAGCACCCGACTAGCGGGAGGGGATGGCGGGGAGCTGTTTTTT
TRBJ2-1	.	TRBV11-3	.	CASSLSQNNEQFF	TGTGCCAGCAGCTTATCCCAAAACAATGAGCAGTTCTTC
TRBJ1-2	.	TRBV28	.	CASSSGGFNYGYTF	TGTGCCAGCAGTAGTGGAGGGTTCAACTATGGCTACACCTTC
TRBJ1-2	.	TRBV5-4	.	CASSLAAGVSYGYTF	TGTGCCAGCAGCTTGGCCGCGGGGGTTAGCTATGGCTACACCTTC
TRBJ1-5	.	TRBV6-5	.	CASSYYENQPQHF	TGTGCCAGCAGTTACTACGAGAATCAGCCCCAGCATTTT
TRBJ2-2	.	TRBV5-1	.	CASSYPRNTGELFF	TGCGCCAGCAGCTATCCCAGGAACACCGGGGAGCTGTTTTTT
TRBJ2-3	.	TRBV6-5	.	CASSQTSVPDTQYF	TGTGCCAGCAGTCAGACTAGTGTTCCGGATACGCAGTATTTT
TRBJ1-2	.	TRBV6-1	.	CASSPNQGWYGYTF	TGTGCCAGCAGTCCCAACCAGGGTTGGTATGGCTACACCTTC
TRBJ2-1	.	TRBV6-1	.	CASSGLALHNEQFF	TGTGCCAGCAGTGGTCTAGCGCTGCACAATGAGCAGTTCTTC
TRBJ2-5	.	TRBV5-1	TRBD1	CASRTGGLGQETQYF	TGCGCCAGCAGGACAGGGGGCTTAGGCCAAGAGACCCAGTACTTC
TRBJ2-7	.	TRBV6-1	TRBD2	CASSEAGGGTKMEQYF	TGTGCCAGCAGTGAAGCTGGGGGGGGGACTAAGATGGAGCAGTACTTC
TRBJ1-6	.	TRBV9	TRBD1	CASSPGGGRGQSPLHF	TGTGCCAGCAGCCCCGGAGGTGGCAGGGGGCAATCACCCCTCCACTTT
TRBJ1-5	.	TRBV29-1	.	CSVGDSREPQHF	TGCAGCGTCGGAGATAGCCGGGAGCCCCAGCATTTT
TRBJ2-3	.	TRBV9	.	CASSVAPLADTQYF	TGTGCCAGCAGCGTAGCTCCTTTAGCGGATACGCAGTATTTT
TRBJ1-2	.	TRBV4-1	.	CASSQDGATPTMGYTF	TGCGCCAGCAGCCAAGATGGGGCCACCCCTACTATGGGCTACACCTTC